The 17 T cell receptor beta chains below were found in one sample sequenced in a study of blood T cell repertoires in COVID-19. TCRdb's table, derived via immunoSEQ multiplex PCR, lists solely in-frame clones and lacks some. The sample contains about 190,000 clones, more than 60% of which appear only once. Sequencing used peripheral blood. The source is a woman in her fifties or sixties with acute or convalescent COVID-19.

This rearrangement joins TRBV5-1 to TRBJ1-3; D is perhaps TRBD1 (6 bases). Germline CDR1 SGHRS, CDR2 YFSETQ. Trimming removed 5 bases at V and 0 bases at J, with 12 bases between. The CDR3 spans 15 residues. CDR3 nucleotides: TGCGCCAGCAGGAAGGACAGCCCCTCTGGAAACACCATATATTTT. It codes for CASRKDSPSGNTIYF.

The CDR3 DNA reads as TGTGCCAGCAGCCCCACCGGGGGGAGGTCGGGAAACACCATATATTTT. Translating it yields CASSPTGGRSGNTIYF. This rearrangement joins TRBV3-1 (or the pseudogene TRBV3-2) to TRBJ1-3, with a weak D call TRBD1 (5 bases). The CDR3 runs to 16 residues. V was pared by 4 bases and J by 4 bases, with 17 bases between. Germline CDR1 and CDR2: LGHDT and YNNKEL (reference sequence).

The chain has TRBV5-5 and TRBJ2-7, with 7 bases identical to TRBD1. Germline V gene data show CDR1 as SGHKS and CDR2 as YYEKEE (reference sequence). J lost 1 base, V lost 6 bases, and 7 bases had no gene match. The CDR3 extends over 14 amino acids. CDR3 sequence: CASTDHRGSYEQYF. Written as DNA, the CDR3 is TGTGCCAGCACCGATCACAGGGGTTCCTACGAGCAGTACTTC.

This rearrangement joins TRBV28 to TRBJ2-7; D is perhaps TRBD2 (5 bases). CDR3 length: 14 amino acids. Germline lookup yields CDR1 MDHEN and CDR2 SYDVKM. V was shortened by 6 bases and J by 0 bases, with 12 bases between the two germline ends. CDR3 nucleotide sequence: TGTGCCAGCAGGGGAGCGGCCAGCTCCTACGAGCAGTACTTC. It translates to CASRGAASSYEQYF.

In its sample, this clone was seen once. This chain connects TRBV19 to TRBJ2-7; tentative D call: TRBD2 (5 bases). The V and J ends lost 4 bases and 3 bases respectively, with 7 bases between them. This CDR3 spans 12 amino acids. The germline V gene encodes CDR1 LNHDA and CDR2 SQIVND (reference sequence). The CDR3 nucleotides are TGTGCCAGTAGTAGGGGAGACTACGAGCAGTACTTC. This codes for CASSRGDYEQYF.

The rearrangement uses TRBV2 and TRBJ2-1; 8 bases are shared with TRBD1. Germline CDR1 reads SNHLY; CDR2 reads FYNNEI. The CDR3 covers 11 residues. Unmatched junction bases numbered 6, after V lost 6 bases and J lost 14 bases. CDR3 sequence: CASRADRAEFF. The CDR3 nucleotides are TGTGCCAGCAGGGCGGACAGGGCGGAGTTCTTC.

This sequence joins TRBV19 and TRBJ2-3; the match to TRBD2 covers 9 bases. Trimming cost V 3 bases and J 2 bases; bases outside gene matches: 9. In germline, CDR1 is LNHDA, CDR2 SQIVND (reference sequence). The length of the CDR3 is 17 residues. The CDR3 spells CASSITAGGLTTDTQYF. The CDR3 nucleotides read TGTGCCAGTAGTATTACGGCGGGAGGGCTGACCACAGATACGCAGTATTTT.

V gene TRBV24-1 combines with J gene TRBJ2-2; unclear D gene. The CDR3 contains 15 residues. The germline CDR1 and CDR2 sequences are KGHDR and SFDVKD. Trimming shortened V by 5 bases and J by 4 bases, and 13 bases separated the two germline ends. CDR3 nucleotide sequence: TGTGCCACCAGTGCCTACAGTGTATCCACCGGGGAGCTGTTTTTT. Translated, it gives CATSAYSVSTGELFF.

The chain joins TRBV3-1 (or the pseudogene TRBV3-2) to TRBJ2-7; D may be TRBD2 (7 bases). The CDR3 has 15 residues. In germline, CDR1 is LGHDT, CDR2 YNNKEL (reference sequence). V was cut by 0 bases and J by 9 bases, with 18 bases left in between. CDR3 nucleotides: TGTGCCAGCAGCCAAGATCGGAACGGGGGGCGAGGGCAGTACTTC. Amino acids: CASSQDRNGGRGQYF.

The chain links TRBV6-2 or TRBV6-3 to TRBJ2-7; 9 positions match TRBD2. Trimming cost V 6 bases and J 2 bases; bases outside gene matches: 8. Germline CDR1 and CDR2: MNHEY and SVGEGT. The CDR3 sequence is 15 residues long. The CDR3 reads CASSSPGLATYEQYF. In nucleotides, the CDR3 is TGTGCCAGCAGCTCGCCGGGACTAGCAACCTACGAGCAGTACTTC.

The CDR3 nucleotides read TGTGCCAGCAGTTTAGGGCCGGTCTACGAGCAGTACTTC. It codes for CASSLGPVYEQYF. The genes are TRBV28 and TRBJ2-7; D is unclear. Germline V CDR1 and CDR2: MDHEN, SYDVKM. Trimming stripped 2 bases from V and 3 bases from J, with 8 bases between. This CDR3 has 13 amino acids.

The chain joins TRBV3-1 (or the pseudogene TRBV3-2) to TRBJ2-2; unclear D gene. Between the trimmed V and J ends, which lost 4 bases and 6 bases, there was a span of 9 bases. Looked up from germline, CDR1 is LGHDT and CDR2 is YNNKEL (reference sequence). The CDR3 is 13 residues long. The DNA of the CDR3 is TGTGCCAGCAGCCTGTCTATCTCCGGGGAGCTGTTTTTT. Protein: CASSLSISGELFF.

This chain links TRBV27 with TRBJ2-3, with no clear D. From germline, CDR1 is MNHEY and CDR2 SMNVEV (reference sequence). Trimming pared 3 bases from V and 2 bases from J, leaving 18 bases between. The CDR3 loop spans 17 amino acids. This CDR3 reads CASSFSPGTFHTDTQYF. The CDR3 DNA follows: TGTGCCAGCAGTTTCTCACCTGGCACCTTCCACACAGATACGCAGTATTTT.

This clone showed up just a few times. This rearrangement joins TRBV2 to TRBJ2-2; D remains unclear. This CDR3 has 14 residues. Deletions cut 7 bases from V and 1 base from J, with 10 bases between. CDR1 and CDR2 (germline): SNHLY, FYNNEI. In DNA, the CDR3 is TGTGCCAGCAAACAGCTGGAGAACACCGGGGAGCTGTTTTTT. This encodes CASKQLENTGELFF.

This chain joins TRBV6-6 and TRBJ2-1; TRBD2 is a possible D gene (6 bases). Germline assignment: CDR1 MNHNY and CDR2 SVGAGI (reference sequence). The CDR3 spans 13 residues. Between the trimmed V and J ends, which lost 8 bases and 8 bases, there was a span of 16 bases. The CDR3 sequence: CASQPGEVDEQFF. The CDR3 nucleotides are TGTGCCAGCCAGCCGGGAGAGGTCGATGAGCAGTTCTTC.

This chain connects TRBV19 to TRBJ1-2; 7 bases line up with TRBD1. The CDR3 totals 14 residues. The V gene end was trimmed by 5 bases and the J gene end by 8 bases; junction bases not matched to a gene: 11. In germline, CDR1 is LNHDA, CDR2 SQIVND (reference sequence). The CDR3 protein is CASSPHDRVYGYTF. The CDR3 nucleotides are TGTGCCAGTAGTCCCCACGACAGGGTCTACGGCTACACCTTC. Combining the CDR3 with reference TRBV19 and TRBJ1-2 gives the whole variable domain DGGITQSPKYLFRKEGQNVTLSCEQNLNHDAMYWYRQDPGQGLRLIYYSQIVNDFQKGDIAEGYSVSREKKESFPLTVTSAQKNPTAFYLCASSPHDRVYGYTFGSGTRLTVV.

The chain couples TRBV11-2 to TRBJ2-3; D not certain. V was clipped by 0 bases and J by 3 bases, with 16 bases between them. Germline V gene lookup returns CDR1 SGHAT and CDR2 FQNNGV. The CDR3 has 17 amino acids. The CDR3 spells CASSLDSFSAATDTQYF. The CDR3 coding sequence is TGTGCCAGCAGCTTAGATTCGTTCAGTGCGGCGACAGATACGCAGTATTTT.